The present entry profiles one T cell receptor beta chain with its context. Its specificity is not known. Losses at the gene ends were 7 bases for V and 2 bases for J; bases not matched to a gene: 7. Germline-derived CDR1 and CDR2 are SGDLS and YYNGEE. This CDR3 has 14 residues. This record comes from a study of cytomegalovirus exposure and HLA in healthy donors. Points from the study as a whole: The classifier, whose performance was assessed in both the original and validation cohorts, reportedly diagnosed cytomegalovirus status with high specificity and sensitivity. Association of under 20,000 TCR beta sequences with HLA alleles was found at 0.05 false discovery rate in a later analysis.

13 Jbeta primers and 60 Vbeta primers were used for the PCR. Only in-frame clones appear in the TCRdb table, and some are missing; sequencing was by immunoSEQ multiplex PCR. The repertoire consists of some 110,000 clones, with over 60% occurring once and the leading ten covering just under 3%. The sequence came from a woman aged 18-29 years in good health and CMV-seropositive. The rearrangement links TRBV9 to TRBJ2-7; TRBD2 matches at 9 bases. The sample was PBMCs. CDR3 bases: TGTGCCAGCGGCCGACTAGCGGACACCTACGAGCAGTACTTC. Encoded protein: CASGRLADTYEQYF. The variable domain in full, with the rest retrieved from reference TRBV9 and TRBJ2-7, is DSGVTQTPKHLITATGQRVTLRCSPRSGDLSVYWYQQSLDQGLQFLIQYYNGEERAKGNILERFSAQQFPDLHSELNLSSLELGDSALYFCASGRLADTYEQYFGPGTRLTVT.